The T cell receptor beta chain described here comes from a study of radiotherapy plus CTLA-4 blockade in lung cancer. Overall study context: Objective response was observed in roughly 20% of patients, and disease control in 31%. Study-level points and caveats: Early blood T cell clone dynamics, with interferon-beta, were reported to best predict response. Peripheral blood showed expansion of tumor-derived TCR clones after radiotherapy and ipilimumab.

The data were produced by immunoSEQ multiplex PCR, yet TCRdb's version contains in-frame clones alone and is incomplete. The table shows about 67,000 clones, with roughly three quarters occurring only once. Deletions cut 5 bases from V and 0 bases from J, with 7 bases between. The CDR3 consists of 13 residues. CDR1 SGHTA and CDR2 FQGTGA come from the germline V gene. The sample holds one count of this clone. What it binds is unknown. Chemo-refractory metastatic non-small-cell lung cancer patients were treated with focal radiation plus CTLA-4 blockade with ipilimumab. The TCR comes from a human donor with non-small cell lung cancer whose response to radiotherapy plus ipilimumab could not be evaluated. Some clones in this sample may be carry-over from other donors' samples. The V gene is TRBV7-3, the J gene TRBJ1-1; D remains unclear. The source was peripheral blood, collected from a patient treated with radiotherapy plus ipilimumab. The CDR3 loop is CASSPGLNTEAFF. CDR3 in DNA: TGTGCCAGCAGCCCTGGGCTGAACACTGAAGCTTTCTTT.